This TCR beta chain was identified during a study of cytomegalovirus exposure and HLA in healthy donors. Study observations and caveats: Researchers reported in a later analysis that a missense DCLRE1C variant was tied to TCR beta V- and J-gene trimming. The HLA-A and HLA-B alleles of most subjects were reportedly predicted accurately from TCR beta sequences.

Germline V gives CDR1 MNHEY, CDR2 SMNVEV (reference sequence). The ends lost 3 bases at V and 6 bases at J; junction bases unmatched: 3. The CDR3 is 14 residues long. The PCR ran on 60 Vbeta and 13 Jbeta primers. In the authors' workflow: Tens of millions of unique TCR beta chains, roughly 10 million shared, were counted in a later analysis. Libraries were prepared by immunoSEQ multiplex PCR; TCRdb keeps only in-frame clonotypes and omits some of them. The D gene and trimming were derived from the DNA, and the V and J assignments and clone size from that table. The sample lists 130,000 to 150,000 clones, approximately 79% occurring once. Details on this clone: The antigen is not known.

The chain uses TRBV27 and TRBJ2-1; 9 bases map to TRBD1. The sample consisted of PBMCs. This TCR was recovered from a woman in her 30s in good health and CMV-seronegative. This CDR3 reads CASSLDRGPNEQFF. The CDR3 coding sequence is TGTGCCAGCAGTTTGGACAGGGGACCCAATGAGCAGTTCTTC.